This entry concerns a single T cell receptor beta chain. The data derive from a study of blood T cell repertoires in COVID-19. Study at large: Donors in the United States, Italy and Spain gave samples during acute or convalescent COVID-19. In each case, the material was cDNA or gDNA derived from T cells, B-cell-depleted T cells, or PBMCs.

Per the study methods: The assay estimated nucleated cells by amplifying reference gene primers. Data came from immunoSEQ multiplex PCR; TCRdb stores just in-frame clones and leaves some out. D and trimming come from the DNA, and the V and J calls and clone size come from that table. Of 180,000 or so clones listed, 70% to 90% are singletons. Between the trimmed V and J ends, which lost 4 bases and 2 bases, there was a span of 15 bases. CDR1 and CDR2 (germline): SNHLY, FYNNEI. The CDR3 contains 15 residues. The sample consisted of peripheral blood. The gene calls are TRBV2 and TRBJ2-7, with a possible D match to TRBD1 (6 bases). This TCR came from a young woman with active or convalescent COVID-19. Here the CDR3 DNA reads TGTGCCAGCAGTGTGGGGGCGTGGGGGACCTACGAGCAGTACTTC. Encoded protein: CASSVGAWGTYEQYF.